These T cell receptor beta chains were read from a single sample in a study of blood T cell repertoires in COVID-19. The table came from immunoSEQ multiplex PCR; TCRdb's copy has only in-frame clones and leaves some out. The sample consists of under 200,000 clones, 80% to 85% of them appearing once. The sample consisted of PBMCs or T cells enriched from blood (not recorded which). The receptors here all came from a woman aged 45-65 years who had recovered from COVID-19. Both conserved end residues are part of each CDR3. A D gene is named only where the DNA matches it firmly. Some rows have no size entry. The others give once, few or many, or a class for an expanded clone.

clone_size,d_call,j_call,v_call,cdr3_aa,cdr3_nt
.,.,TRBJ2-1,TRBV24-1,CATSDPSYNEQFF,TGTGCCACCAGTGATCCCAGTTACAATGAGCAGTTCTTC
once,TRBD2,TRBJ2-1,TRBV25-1,CASSDLSGGNPEQFF,TGTGCCAGCAGTGACTTGTCGGGGGGGAACCCTGAGCAGTTCTTC
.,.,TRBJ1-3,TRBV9,CASSVAGSGNTIYF,TGTGCCAGCAGCGTAGCGGGGTCTGGAAACACCATATATTTT
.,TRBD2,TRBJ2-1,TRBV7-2,CASSLAGRGPYNEQFF,TGTGCCAGCAGCTTAGCCGGGAGGGGCCCCTACAATGAGCAGTTCTTC
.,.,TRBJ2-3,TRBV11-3,CASSLLRGISTDTQYF,TGTGCCAGCAGCTTATTACGGGGTATTAGCACAGATACGCAGTATTTT
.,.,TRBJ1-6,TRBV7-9,CASSLAGVENNSPLHF,TGTGCCAGCAGCTTAGCAGGGGTTGAGAACAATTCACCCCTCCACTTT
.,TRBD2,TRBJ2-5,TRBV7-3,CASSPHSSGWETQYF,TGTGCCAGCAGCCCCCACTCTAGCGGTTGGGAGACCCAGTACTTC
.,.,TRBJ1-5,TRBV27,CASSFLGQPQHF,TGTGCCAGCAGTTTCCTCGGTCAGCCCCAGCATTTT
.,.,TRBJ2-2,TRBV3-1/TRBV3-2,CASSVLGPSGLTGELFF,TGTGCCAGCAGCGTACTGGGTCCCTCAGGCTTGACCGGGGAGCTGTTTTTT
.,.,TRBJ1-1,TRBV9,CASSVGGGASEAFF,TGTGCCAGCAGCGTAGGAGGGGGGGCTAGTGAAGCTTTCTTT
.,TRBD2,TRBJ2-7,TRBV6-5,CASSPPKTSGYEQYF,TGTGCCAGCAGTCCGCCCAAGACTAGCGGCTACGAGCAGTACTTC
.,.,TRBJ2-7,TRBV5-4,CASSLEQTRGPYEQYF,TGTGCCAGCAGCTTGGAGCAGACTAGGGGCCCCTACGAGCAGTACTTC
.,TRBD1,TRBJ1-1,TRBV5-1,CASSRDRRNTEAFF,TGCGCCAGCAGTCGGGACAGGAGGAACACTGAAGCTTTCTTT
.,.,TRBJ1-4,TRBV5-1,CASSLDTTNEKLFF,TGCGCCAGCAGCTTGGACACAACTAATGAAAAACTGTTTTTT
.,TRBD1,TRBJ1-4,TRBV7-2,CASSFLPGQGHEKLFF,TGTGCCAGCAGCTTCCTCCCGGGACAGGGGCATGAAAAACTGTTTTTT
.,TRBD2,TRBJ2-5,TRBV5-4,CASSLVLAGVETQYF,TGTGCCAGCAGCTTGGTACTAGCGGGGGTAGAGACCCAGTACTTC
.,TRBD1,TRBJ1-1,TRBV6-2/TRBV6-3,CASSYSPGTGGWAFF,TGTGCCAGCAGTTACTCTCCTGGGACAGGGGGCTGGGCTTTCTTT
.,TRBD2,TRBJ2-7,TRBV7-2,CASSLAVAGGREQYF,TGTGCCAGCAGCTTAGCTGTAGCGGGAGGTCGGGAGCAGTACTTC
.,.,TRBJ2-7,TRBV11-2,CASSRGSNLDSYEQYF,TGTGCCAGCAGCCGAGGGAGTAACTTGGACAGCTACGAGCAGTACTTC
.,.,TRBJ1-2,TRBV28,CASSFKGVAYTF,TGTGCCAGCAGTTTTAAGGGGGTTGCCTACACCTTC
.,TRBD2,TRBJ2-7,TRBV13,CASSLGTSVSYEQYF,TGTGCCAGCAGCCTCGGGACTAGCGTCTCCTACGAGCAGTACTTC
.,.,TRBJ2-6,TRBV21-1,CASSGGAW,TGTGCCAGCAGCGGAGGGGCTTGG
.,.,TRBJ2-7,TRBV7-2,CASSSLESSYEQYF,TGTGCCAGCAGCTCCCTAGAGAGCTCCTACGAGCAGTACTTC
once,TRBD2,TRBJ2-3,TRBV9,CASSPRTSGGADTQYF,TGTGCCAGCAGCCCCCGGACTAGCGGGGGGGCAGATACGCAGTATTTT
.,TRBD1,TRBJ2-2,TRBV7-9,CASSPPGQTNTGELFF,TGTGCCAGCAGCCCACCGGGACAGACGAACACCGGGGAGCTGTTTTTT
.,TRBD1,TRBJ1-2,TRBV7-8,CASSPQGGGYTF,TGTGCCAGCAGCCCGCAGGGGGGCGGCTACACCTTC
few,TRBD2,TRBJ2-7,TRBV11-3,CASSLEGTGLAGDEYEQYF,TGTGCCAGCAGCTTAGAGGGAACGGGACTAGCGGGTGATGAGTACGAGCAGTACTTC
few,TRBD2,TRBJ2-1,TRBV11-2,CASGPQAGVYNEQFF,TGTGCCAGCGGCCCCCAGGCGGGAGTTTACAATGAGCAGTTCTTC
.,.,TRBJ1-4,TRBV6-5,CASTLEEKLFF,TGTGCCAGCACCCTCGAGGAAAAACTGTTTTTT